Listed here are 23 T cell receptor beta chains from one sample, sequenced in a study of blood T cell repertoires in COVID-19 (dated by TCRdb to 2019 to 2021). The library came from the immunoSEQ multiplex PCR assay. The table was pulled from immuneACCESS by TCRdb, which kept in-frame rearrangements only. Such tables lose some clones; where checked, under half of the loss comes from unresolved V genes, and the rest has no known cause. Within this sample are approximately 360,000 clones, with 87% of them counted one time only. Of the sample, less than 2.5% falls within the top ten clones. Sequencing input: PBMCs or T cells enriched from blood (not recorded which). These receptors originate from a man aged 40-55 years in a cohort exposed to, infected with or recovered from COVID-19 (not recorded which).

The chain recombines TRBV7-3 with TRBJ2-5; a weak D match, TRBD1 (6 bases). The CDR3 is 13 amino acids. Germline V gene lookup returns CDR1 SGHTA and CDR2 FQGTGA. With 5 bases removed from V and 3 bases from J, the gap between germline ends came to 10 bases. The DNA of the CDR3 is TGTGCCAGCAGCACAGGACAGAAAGAGACCCAGTACTTC. Translation: CASSTGQKETQYF.

The CDR3 DNA reads TGCGCCAGCAGCCCTTGGAAACTAGAGGACACCGGGGAGCTGTTTTTT. This translates into CASSPWKLEDTGELFF. The chain carries TRBV4-1 and TRBJ2-2, with D perhaps TRBD2 (5 bases). Between the trimmed V and J ends, which lost 4 bases and 3 bases, there was a span of 15 bases. Germline V lookup: CDR1 MGHRA, CDR2 YSYEKL. This CDR3 spans 16 amino acids.

This sequence joins TRBV7-2 and TRBJ2-2; TRBD1 is a possible D gene (6 bases). The CDR3 has 16 amino acids. V was trimmed by 6 bases and J by 0 bases, leaving 14 bases between them. Germline CDR1 SGHTA, CDR2 FQGNSA. CDR3 protein: CASSFTGTTNTGELFF. CDR3 bases: TGTGCCAGCAGTTTCACCGGGACAACGAACACCGGGGAGCTGTTTTTT.

V gene TRBV6-5 combines with J gene TRBJ1-1; no clear D. The V gene's germline CDR1 is MNHEY and CDR2 SVGAGI. This CDR3 has 14 amino acids. Trimming removed 10 bases at V and 0 bases at J, with 15 bases between. The CDR3 DNA is TGTGCCACAGGTAGTCAGAGACTGAACACTGAAGCTTTCTTT. Protein sequence: CATGSQRLNTEAFF.

The V call is TRBV29-1, the J call TRBJ2-7, with TRBD1 identical over 11 bases. Per the germline V gene, CDR1 is SQVTM and CDR2 is ANQGSEA. V was pared by 6 bases and J by 6 bases, with 10 bases of the junction left unmatched. This CDR3 is 14 amino acids long. The CDR3 DNA is TGCAGCGTAGTCGCCCGGGACAGGGGGTTCGAGCAGTACTTC. Translating gives CSVVARDRGFEQYF.

This chain joins TRBV27 and TRBJ2-3; D is ambiguous. Trimming cost V 1 base and J 6 bases, with 8 bases left between them. The germline V gene encodes CDR1 MNHEY and CDR2 SMNVEV (reference sequence). The CDR3 consists of 13 residues. CDR3: CASSLFPRDTQYF. In DNA form, the CDR3 reads TGTGCCAGCAGTTTATTCCCCAGGGATACGCAGTATTTT.

The chain couples TRBV18 to TRBJ2-1; D unresolved. This CDR3 comprises 16 residues. Germline V gene data show CDR1 as KGHSH and CDR2 as LQKENI. V lost 0 bases and J 0 bases, leaving 9 bases between the germline ends. CDR3 bases: TGTGCCAGCTCACCACCGGAGTGGAGCTCCTACAATGAGCAGTTCTTC. Its translation: CASSPPEWSSYNEQFF.

This clone occurred once. V and J are TRBV30 and TRBJ1-2; D gene uncertain. CDR1 and CDR2 (germline): GTSNPN, SVGIG (reference sequence). CDR3 size: 13 residues. V lost 0 bases and J lost 4, with 9 bases in between. The chain's CDR3 is CAWSVRVGYGYTF. DNA of the CDR3: TGTGCCTGGAGTGTACGGGTAGGCTATGGCTACACCTTC.

V is TRBV10-2 and J is TRBJ1-3, with 10 bases fitting TRBD1. The CDR3 covers 15 residues. Germline-derived CDR1 and CDR2 are WSHSY and SAAADI. V trimming: 8 bases; J trimming: 0 bases; junction bases outside the gene matches: 4. The CDR3 here is CASGDRGNSGNTIYF. For the CDR3, the DNA is TGCGCCAGCGGGGACAGGGGAAACTCTGGAAACACCATATATTTT.

V is TRBV5-1 and J is TRBJ2-1; 7 bases fit TRBD2. This CDR3 is 16 amino acids long. J lost 6 bases, V lost 4 bases, and 13 bases had no gene match. The V gene's germline CDR1 is SGHRS and CDR2 YFSETQ. The CDR3 sequence is CASSPQGGSQTNEQFF. The CDR3 bases are TGCGCCAGCAGCCCGCAGGGCGGGAGCCAGACCAATGAGCAGTTCTTC.

The chain employs TRBV5-1 and TRBJ1-1; no reliable D call. Between the trimmed V and J ends, which lost 2 bases and 1 base, there was a span of 6 bases. This CDR3 is 13 amino acids long. Per germline, CDR1 SGHRS and CDR2 YFSETQ. CDR3 sequence: CASSLTANTEAFF. The CDR3 DNA sequence: TGCGCCAGCAGCTTAACAGCGAACACTGAAGCTTTCTTT.

The rearrangement joins TRBV30 to TRBJ2-3; 8 nucleotides match TRBD2. V shed 1 base, J shed 4 bases, and the junction held 4 bases outside the gene matches. The V gene's germline CDR1 is GTSNPN and CDR2 SVGIG (reference sequence). The CDR3 loop spans 14 amino acids. The CDR3 reads CAWSAIAGPDTQYF. In DNA, the CDR3 is TGTGCCTGGAGTGCTATAGCGGGGCCAGATACGCAGTATTTT.

DNA of the CDR3: TGTGCCAGCAGTGACCCCGGGACAGCAAACACTGAAGCTTTCTTT. This codes for CASSDPGTANTEAFF. The chain uses TRBV25-1 and TRBJ1-1; 7 nucleotides agree with TRBD1. V trimming: 3 bases; J trimming: 2 bases; junction bases outside the gene matches: 6. In germline, CDR1 is MGHDK, CDR2 SYGVNS. The CDR3 length is 15 residues. Complete variable domain (other parts from reference TRBV25-1 and TRBJ1-1): EADIYQTPRYLVIGTGKKITLECSQTMGHDKMYWYQQDPGMELHLIHYSYGVNSTEKGDLSSESTVSRIRTEHFPLTLESARPSHTSQYLCASSDPGTANTEAFFGQGTRLTVV.

V gene TRBV24-1 combines with J gene TRBJ2-5; possible D gene TRBD2, 7 bases. Trimming pared 4 bases from V and 7 bases from J, leaving 18 bases between. CDR3 length: 15 amino acids. Germline CDR1 reads KGHDR; CDR2 reads SFDVKD. CDR3 loop: CATSDQTGPGGTQYF. CDR3 DNA sequence: TGTGCCACCAGTGACCAAACAGGGCCGGGAGGGACCCAGTACTTC.

This clone was detected only a few times. This chain links TRBV4-1 with TRBJ2-2; 11 nucleotides align to TRBD2. V shed 5 bases, J shed 5 bases, and the junction held 4 bases outside the gene matches. This CDR3 region has 15 residues. The germline V gene has CDR1 MGHRA and CDR2 YSYEKL. This chain's CDR3 is CASSARTSGTGELFF. The CDR3 DNA reads as TGCGCCAGCAGCGCCAGGACTAGCGGGACCGGGGAGCTGTTTTTT.

The count of this clone is one. The chain is built from TRBV5-1 and TRBJ1-1; 7 bases agree with TRBD1. CDR1 is SGHRS, CDR2 YFSETQ, per germline. J lost 2 bases, V lost 4 bases, and 11 bases had no gene match. The CDR3 is 16 amino acids. Here the CDR3 DNA reads TGCGCCAGCAGCCCCCGGACAGGCGGTTTAAACACTGAAGCTTTCTTT. Amino acids: CASSPRTGGLNTEAFF.

The rearrangement links TRBV5-4 to TRBJ2-3; the D gene is possibly TRBD1 (6 bases). Germline-derived CDR1 and CDR2 are SGHNT and YYREEE (reference sequence). This CDR3 has 15 amino acids. V was clipped by 4 bases and J by 7 bases, with 19 bases between them. The CDR3 coding sequence is TGTGCCAGCAGCGCCCCGGGACAAAGATCCCATACGCAGTATTTT. This gives the protein CASSAPGQRSHTQYF.

The rearrangement uses TRBV27 and TRBJ1-2; a possible D gene is TRBD1 (5 bases). CDR1 and CDR2 from the germline V gene are MNHEY and SMNVEV (reference sequence). Deletions cut 3 bases from V and 7 bases from J, with 21 bases between. The CDR3 consists of 16 residues. The DNA of the CDR3 is TGTGCCAGCAGTTTCTCCTTCGGGGGAGGGATGGGTGGCTACACCTTC. Translating gives CASSFSFGGGMGGYTF.

The rearrangement joins TRBV27 to TRBJ2-7; the match to TRBD1 covers 11 bases. The CDR3 spans 15 residues. V gave up 6 bases and J gave up 4 bases; unmatched junction bases: 8. Germline V gene data show CDR1 as MNHEY and CDR2 as SMNVEV (reference sequence). The CDR3 DNA follows: TGTGCCAGCAGCCAAAGGGGACAGGGGGAGTACGAGCAGTACTTC. Amino acid sequence: CASSQRGQGEYEQYF.

The chain employs TRBV30 and TRBJ1-4; 9 bases align to TRBD1. Germline assignment: CDR1 GTSNPN and CDR2 SVGIG (reference sequence). This CDR3 is built from 12 residues. With 7 bases clipped from V and 7 bases from J, the junction kept 4 bases outside the gene matches. CDR3 nucleotides: TGTGCCTTTGACAGGGGGGCTGAAAAACTGTTTTTT. It translates to CAFDRGAEKLFF.

Turning to this clone: Germline is not matched at one junction end, which may reflect a read error. The chain joins TRBV6-5 to TRBJ2-7, with 7 positions matching TRBD2. This CDR3 contains 15 residues. Germline CDR1 MNHEY, CDR2 SVGAGI. The CDR3 DNA sequence: TGTGCCAGCAATTACCGGCTAGCGGAGCCCTACGAGCAGTACTTC. It encodes CASNYRLAEPYEQYF.

The chain carries TRBV6-5 and TRBJ2-2, with 7 bases fitting TRBD1. There are 16 residues in the CDR3. The V and J ends lost 2 bases and 2 bases, in that order; junction bases with no gene match: 5. CDR1 and CDR2 (germline): MNHEY, SVGAGI. CDR3 in DNA: TGTGCCAGCAGTTACACTAGGACAGGCAACACCGGGGAGCTGTTTTTT. It specifies CASSYTRTGNTGELFF.

The rearrangement links TRBV6-5 to TRBJ1-1; 10 bases align to TRBD1. CDR3 length: 14 amino acids. Trimming cost V 6 bases and J 10 bases; bases outside gene matches: 11. CDR1 MNHEY and CDR2 SVGAGI come from the germline V gene. The chain's CDR3 is CASRLRDRGRAAFF. The CDR3 DNA reads as TGTGCCAGCAGGCTCCGAGACAGGGGGCGGGCAGCTTTCTTT.